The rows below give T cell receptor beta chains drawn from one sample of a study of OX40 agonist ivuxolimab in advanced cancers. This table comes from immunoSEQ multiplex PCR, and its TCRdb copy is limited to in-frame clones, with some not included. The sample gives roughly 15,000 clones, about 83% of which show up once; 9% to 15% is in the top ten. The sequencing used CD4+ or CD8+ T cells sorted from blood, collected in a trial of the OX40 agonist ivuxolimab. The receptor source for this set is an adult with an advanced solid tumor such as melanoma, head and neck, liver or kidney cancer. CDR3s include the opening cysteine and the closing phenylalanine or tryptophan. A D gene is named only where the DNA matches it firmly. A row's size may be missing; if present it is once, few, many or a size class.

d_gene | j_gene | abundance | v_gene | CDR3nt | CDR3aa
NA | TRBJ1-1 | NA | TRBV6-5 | TGTGCCAGCAGTTACGCTGAAGGAGGCACTGAAGCTTTCTTT | CASSYAEGGTEAFF
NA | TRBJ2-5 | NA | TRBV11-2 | TGTGCCAGCAGCCTCTACGCCTGGGGGGAGACCCAGTACTTC | CASSLYAWGETQYF
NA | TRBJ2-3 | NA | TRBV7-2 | TGTGCCAGCAGCTTAGGATACGAACTCACAGATACGCAGTATTTT | CASSLGYELTDTQYF
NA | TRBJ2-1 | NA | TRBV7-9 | TGTGCCAGCAGACGGACTACCTACAATGAGCAGTTCTTC | CASRRTTYNEQFF
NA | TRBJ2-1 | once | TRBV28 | TGTGCCAGCAGTTTCCTCCAGGGCTATGAGCAGTTCTTC | CASSFLQGYEQFF
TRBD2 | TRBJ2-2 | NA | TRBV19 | TGTGCCAGTAGCTGGGACGGACTAGCGGGCGCGAACACCGGGGAGCTGTTTTTT | CASSWDGLAGANTGELFF
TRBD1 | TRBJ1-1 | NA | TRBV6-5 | TGTGCCAGCAGTTACCCCACAGGGGAGGGGACTGAAGCTTTCTTT | CASSYPTGEGTEAFF
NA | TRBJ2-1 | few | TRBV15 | TGTGCCACCAGCAGAGGCAGTATCATTGCGGGACTCGTTGAGCAGTTCTTC | CATSRGSIIAGLVEQFF
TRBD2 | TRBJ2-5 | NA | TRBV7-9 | TGTGCCAGCAGCTCAAGGGCCGGGCTAGCGGAAGAGACCCAGTACTTC | CASSSRAGLAEETQYF
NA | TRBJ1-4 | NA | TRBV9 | TGTGCCAGCAGCGGAGAGAGATACAGGGAAGGACTGTTTTTT | CASSGERYREGLFF
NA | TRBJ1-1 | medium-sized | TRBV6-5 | TGTGCCAGCAGTCCGACGACAGGATTTGAAGCTTTCTTT | CASSPTTGFEAFF
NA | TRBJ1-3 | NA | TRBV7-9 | TGTGCCAGCAGCGAAGGAAACACCATATATTTT | CASSEGNTIYF
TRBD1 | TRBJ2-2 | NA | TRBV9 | TGTGCCAGCAGCGCGACAGGGGGGACCACCGGGGAGCTGTTTTTT | CASSATGGTTGELFF
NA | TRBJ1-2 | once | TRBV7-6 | TGTGCCAGCAGCCACAGAAACACCTATGGCTACACCTTC | CASSHRNTYGYTF
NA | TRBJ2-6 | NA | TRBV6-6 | TGTGCCAGCTCACGGTCTGGGGCCAACGTCCTGACTTTC | CASSRSGANVLTF
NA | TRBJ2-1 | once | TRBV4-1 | TGCGCCAGCAGCTCCAGCGGGCCCTTTTACAATGAGCAGTTCTTC | CASSSSGPFYNEQFF
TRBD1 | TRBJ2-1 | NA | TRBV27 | TGTGCCAGCTGTCAACGGACAGGTTACAATGAGCAGTTCTTC | CASCQRTGYNEQFF
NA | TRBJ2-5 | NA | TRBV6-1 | TGTGCCAGCAGTGTAGGCGGTGGAGGAGAGACCCAGTACTTC | CASSVGGGGETQYF
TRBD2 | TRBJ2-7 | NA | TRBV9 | TGTGCCAGCAGCGTAGGGGAGGGCGAGCAGTACTTC | CASSVGEGEQYF
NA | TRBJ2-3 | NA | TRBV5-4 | TGTGCCAGCAGCTTCCCCCCGGCATATACGCAGTATTTT | CASSFPPAYTQYF
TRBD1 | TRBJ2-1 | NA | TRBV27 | TGTGCCAGCAGTCTGGACAGGGGAGCCTACAATGAGCAGTTCTTC | CASSLDRGAYNEQFF
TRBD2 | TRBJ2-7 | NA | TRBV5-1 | TGCGCCAGCAGTCCCGGGACTAGCGGGAGAAACTTTTACGAGCAGTACTTC | CASSPGTSGRNFYEQYF
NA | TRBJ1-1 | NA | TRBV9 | TGTGCCAGCTCGGATGTTGGGAACACTGAAGCTTTCTTT | CASSDVGNTEAFF
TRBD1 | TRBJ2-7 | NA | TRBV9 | TGTGCCAGCAGCGGGGGACAGTCATCCGAGCAGTACTTC | CASSGGQSSEQYF